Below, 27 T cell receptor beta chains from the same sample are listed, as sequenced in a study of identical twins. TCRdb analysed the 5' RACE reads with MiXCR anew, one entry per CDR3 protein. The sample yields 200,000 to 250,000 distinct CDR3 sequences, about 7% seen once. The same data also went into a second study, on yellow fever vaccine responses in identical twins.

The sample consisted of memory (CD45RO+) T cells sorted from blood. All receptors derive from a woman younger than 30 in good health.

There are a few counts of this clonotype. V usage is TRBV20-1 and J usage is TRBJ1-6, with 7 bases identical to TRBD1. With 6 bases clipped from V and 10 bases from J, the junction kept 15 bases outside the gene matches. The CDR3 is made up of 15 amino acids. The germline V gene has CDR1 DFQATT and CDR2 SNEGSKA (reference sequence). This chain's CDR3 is CSAKTPATGHSPLHF. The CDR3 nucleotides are TGCAGTGCAAAGACCCCAGCGACAGGGCACTCACCCCTCCACTTT.

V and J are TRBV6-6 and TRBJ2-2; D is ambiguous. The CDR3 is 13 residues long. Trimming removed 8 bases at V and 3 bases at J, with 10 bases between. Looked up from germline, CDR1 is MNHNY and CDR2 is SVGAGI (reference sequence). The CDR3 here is CASRIGDTGELFF. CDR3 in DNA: TGTGCCAGCCGCATCGGTGACACCGGGGAGCTGTTTTTT.

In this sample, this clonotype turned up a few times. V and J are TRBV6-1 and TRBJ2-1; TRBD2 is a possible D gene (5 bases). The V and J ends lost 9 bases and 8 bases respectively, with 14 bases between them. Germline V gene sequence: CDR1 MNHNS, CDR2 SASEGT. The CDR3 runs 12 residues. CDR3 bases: TGTGCCAGTGGCACTAGACGGGATGAGCAGTTCTTC. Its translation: CASGTRRDEQFF.

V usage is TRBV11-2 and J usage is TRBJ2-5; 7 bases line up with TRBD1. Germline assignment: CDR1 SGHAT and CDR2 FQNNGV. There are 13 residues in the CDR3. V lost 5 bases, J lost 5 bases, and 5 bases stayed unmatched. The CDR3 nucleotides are TGTGCCAGCAGCCAAGACAGGGCTGAGACCCAGTACTTC. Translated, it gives CASSQDRAETQYF.

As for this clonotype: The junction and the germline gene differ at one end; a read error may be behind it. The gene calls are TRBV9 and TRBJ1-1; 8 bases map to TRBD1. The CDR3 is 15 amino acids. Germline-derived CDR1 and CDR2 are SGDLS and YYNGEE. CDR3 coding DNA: TGTGCCAGCAGCGTAGAAACAGGGGGGAACACTGAAGTTTTCTTT. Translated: CASSVETGGNTEVFF.

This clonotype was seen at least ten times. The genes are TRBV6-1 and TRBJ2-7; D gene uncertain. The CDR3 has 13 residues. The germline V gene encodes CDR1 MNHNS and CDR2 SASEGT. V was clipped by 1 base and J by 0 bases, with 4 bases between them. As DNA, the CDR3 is TGTGCCAGCAGTGAAGTTAGCTCCTACGAGCAGTACGTC. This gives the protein CASSEVSSYEQYV.

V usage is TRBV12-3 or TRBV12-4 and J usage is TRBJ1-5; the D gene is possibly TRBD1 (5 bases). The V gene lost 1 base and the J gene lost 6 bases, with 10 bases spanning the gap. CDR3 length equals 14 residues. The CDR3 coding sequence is TGTGCCAGCAGTTTAGTTGGGGGGGGTCAGCCCCAGCATTTT. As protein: CASSLVGGGQPQHF.

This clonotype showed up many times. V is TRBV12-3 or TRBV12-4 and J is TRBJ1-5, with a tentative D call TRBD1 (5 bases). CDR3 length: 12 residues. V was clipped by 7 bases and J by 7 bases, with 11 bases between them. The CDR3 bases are TGTGCCAGCACCACGGGGGGACAGCCCCAGCATTTT. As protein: CASTTGGQPQHF.

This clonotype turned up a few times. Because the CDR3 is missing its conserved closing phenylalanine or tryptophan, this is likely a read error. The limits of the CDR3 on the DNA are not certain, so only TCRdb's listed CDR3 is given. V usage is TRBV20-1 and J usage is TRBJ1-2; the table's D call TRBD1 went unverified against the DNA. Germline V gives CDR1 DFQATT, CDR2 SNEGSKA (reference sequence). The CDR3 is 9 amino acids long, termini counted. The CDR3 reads CSARGQGRP.

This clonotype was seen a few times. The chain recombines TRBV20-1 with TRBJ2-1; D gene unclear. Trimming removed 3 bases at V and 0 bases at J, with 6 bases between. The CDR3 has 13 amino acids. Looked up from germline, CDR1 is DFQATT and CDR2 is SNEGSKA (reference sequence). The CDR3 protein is CSASPDSYNEQFF. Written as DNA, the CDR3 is TGCAGTGCTAGTCCTGACTCCTACAATGAGCAGTTCTTC.

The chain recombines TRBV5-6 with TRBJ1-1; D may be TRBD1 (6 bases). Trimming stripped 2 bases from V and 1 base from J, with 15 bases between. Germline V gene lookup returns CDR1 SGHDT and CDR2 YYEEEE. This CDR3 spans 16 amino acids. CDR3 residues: CASSFRTNRANTEAFF. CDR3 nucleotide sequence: TGTGCCAGCAGCTTCAGGACGAACAGGGCGAACACTGAAGCTTTCTTT.

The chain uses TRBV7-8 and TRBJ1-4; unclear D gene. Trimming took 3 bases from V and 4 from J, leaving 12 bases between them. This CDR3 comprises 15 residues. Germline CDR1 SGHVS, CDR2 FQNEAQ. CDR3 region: CASSLARTGNEKLFF. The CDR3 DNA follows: TGTGCCAGCAGCTTGGCGCGGACGGGTAATGAAAAACTGTTTTTT. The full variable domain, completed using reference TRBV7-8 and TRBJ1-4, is GAGVSQSPRYKVAKRGQDVALRCDPISGHVSLFWYQQALGQGPEFLTYFQNEAQLDKSGLPSDRFFAERPEGSVSTLKIQRTQQEDSAVYLCASSLARTGNEKLFFGSGTQLSVL.

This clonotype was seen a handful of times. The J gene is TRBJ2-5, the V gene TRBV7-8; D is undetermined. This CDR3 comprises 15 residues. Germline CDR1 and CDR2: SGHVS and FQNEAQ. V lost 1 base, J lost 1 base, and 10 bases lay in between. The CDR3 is CASSLGQATQETQYF. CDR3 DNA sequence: TGTGCCAGCAGCTTAGGTCAGGCTACCCAAGAGACCCAGTACTTC.

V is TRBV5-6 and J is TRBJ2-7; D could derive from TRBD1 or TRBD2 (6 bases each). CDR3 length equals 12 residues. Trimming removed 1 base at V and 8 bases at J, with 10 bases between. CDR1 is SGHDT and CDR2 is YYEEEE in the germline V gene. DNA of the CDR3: TGTGCCAGCAGCTTGCGGGGGCGCAAGCAGTACGTC. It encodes CASSLRGRKQYV.

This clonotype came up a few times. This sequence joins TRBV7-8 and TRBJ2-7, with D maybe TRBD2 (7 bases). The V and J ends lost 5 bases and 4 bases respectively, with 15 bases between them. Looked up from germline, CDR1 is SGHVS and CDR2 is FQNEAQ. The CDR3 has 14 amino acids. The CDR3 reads CASSGGGWGYEQYF. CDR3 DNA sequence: TGTGCCAGCAGCGGCGGGGGCTGGGGGTACGAGCAGTACTTC.

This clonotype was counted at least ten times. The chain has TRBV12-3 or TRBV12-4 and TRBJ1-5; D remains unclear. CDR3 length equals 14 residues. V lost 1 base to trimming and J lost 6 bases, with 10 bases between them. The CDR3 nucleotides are TGTGCCAGCAGTTTAGGTCTGCCGGGTCAGCCCCAGCATTTT. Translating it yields CASSLGLPGQPQHF.

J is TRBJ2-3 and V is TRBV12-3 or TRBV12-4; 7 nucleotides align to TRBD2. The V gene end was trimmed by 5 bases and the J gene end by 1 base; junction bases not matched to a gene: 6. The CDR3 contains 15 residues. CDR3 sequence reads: CASSLGTTRTDTQYF. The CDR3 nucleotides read TGTGCCAGCAGTCTCGGGACTACTCGCACAGATACGCAGTATTTT.

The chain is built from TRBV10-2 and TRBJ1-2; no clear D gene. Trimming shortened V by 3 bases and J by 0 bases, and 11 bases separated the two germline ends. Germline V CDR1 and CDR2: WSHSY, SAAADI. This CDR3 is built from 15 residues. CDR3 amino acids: CASSDERTANYGYTF. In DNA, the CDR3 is TGCGCCAGCAGTGATGAGCGTACTGCTAACTATGGCTACACCTTC.

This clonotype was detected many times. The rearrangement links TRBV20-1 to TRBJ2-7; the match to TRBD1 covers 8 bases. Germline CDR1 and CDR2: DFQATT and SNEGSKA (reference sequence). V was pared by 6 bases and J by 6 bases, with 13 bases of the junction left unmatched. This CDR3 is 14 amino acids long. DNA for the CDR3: TGCAGTGCCCTTAGTAGGGGCAGGGGGCTCGAGCAGTACGTC. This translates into CSALSRGRGLEQYV.

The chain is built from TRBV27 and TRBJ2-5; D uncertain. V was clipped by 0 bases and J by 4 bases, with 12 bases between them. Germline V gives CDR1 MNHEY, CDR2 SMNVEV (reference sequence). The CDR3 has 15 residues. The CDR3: CASSLSPSGPETQYF. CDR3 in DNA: TGTGCCAGCAGTTTATCGCCTTCAGGCCCAGAGACCCAGTACTTC.

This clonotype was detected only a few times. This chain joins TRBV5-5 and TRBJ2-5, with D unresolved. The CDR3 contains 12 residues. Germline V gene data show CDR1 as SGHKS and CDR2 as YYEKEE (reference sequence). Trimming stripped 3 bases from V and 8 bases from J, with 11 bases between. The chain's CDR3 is CASSSRAPTQYF. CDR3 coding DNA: TGTGCCAGCAGCTCCCGGGCCCCTACCCAGTACTTC.

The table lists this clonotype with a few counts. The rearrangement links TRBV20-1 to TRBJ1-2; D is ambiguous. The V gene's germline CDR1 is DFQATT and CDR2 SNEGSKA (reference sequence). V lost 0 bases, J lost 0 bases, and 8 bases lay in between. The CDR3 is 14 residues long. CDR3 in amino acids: CSARDLGANYGYTF. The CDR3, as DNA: TGCAGTGCTAGAGATCTGGGAGCTAACTATGGCTACACCTTC.

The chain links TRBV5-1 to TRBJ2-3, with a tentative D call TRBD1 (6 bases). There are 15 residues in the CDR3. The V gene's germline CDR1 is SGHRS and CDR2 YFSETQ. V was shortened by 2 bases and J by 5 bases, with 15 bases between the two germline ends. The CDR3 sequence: CASSLQGLVQDTQYF. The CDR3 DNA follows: TGCGCCAGCAGCTTACAGGGTTTGGTGCAAGATACGCAGTATTTT.

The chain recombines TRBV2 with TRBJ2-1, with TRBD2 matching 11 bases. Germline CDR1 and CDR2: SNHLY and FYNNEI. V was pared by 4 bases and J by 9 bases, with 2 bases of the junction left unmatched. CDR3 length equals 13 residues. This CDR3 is CASSGLAGSEQFF. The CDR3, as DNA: TGTGCCAGCAGTGGACTAGCGGGGAGTGAGCAGTTCTTC.

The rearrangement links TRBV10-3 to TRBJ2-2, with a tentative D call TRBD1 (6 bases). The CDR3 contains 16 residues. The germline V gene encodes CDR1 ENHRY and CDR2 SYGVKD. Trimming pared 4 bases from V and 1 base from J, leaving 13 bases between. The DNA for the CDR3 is TGTGCCATCAGTGCCTTAAGCAGGGGGAACACCGGGGAGCTGTTTTTT. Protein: CAISALSRGNTGELFF.

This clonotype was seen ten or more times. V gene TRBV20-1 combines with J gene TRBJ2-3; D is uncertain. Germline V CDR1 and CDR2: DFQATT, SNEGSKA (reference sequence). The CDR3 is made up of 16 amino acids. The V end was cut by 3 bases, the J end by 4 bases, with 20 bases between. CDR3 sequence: CSASPMRASSADTQYF. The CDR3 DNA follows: TGCAGTGCTAGCCCCATGCGAGCCTCCTCCGCAGATACGCAGTATTTT.

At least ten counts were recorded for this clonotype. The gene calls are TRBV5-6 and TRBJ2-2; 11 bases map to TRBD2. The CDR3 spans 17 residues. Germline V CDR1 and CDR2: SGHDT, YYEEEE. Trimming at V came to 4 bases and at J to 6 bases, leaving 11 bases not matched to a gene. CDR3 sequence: CASSRQTLAGGSGELFF. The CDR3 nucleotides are TGTGCCAGCAGCCGCCAGACCCTAGCGGGAGGATCCGGGGAGCTGTTTTTT. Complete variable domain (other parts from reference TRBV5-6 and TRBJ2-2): DAGVTQSPTHLIKTRGQQVTLRCSPKSGHDTVSWYQQALGQGPQFIFQYYEEEERQRGNFPDRFSGHQFPNYSSELNVNALLLGDSALYLCASSRQTLAGGSGELFFGEGSRLTVL.